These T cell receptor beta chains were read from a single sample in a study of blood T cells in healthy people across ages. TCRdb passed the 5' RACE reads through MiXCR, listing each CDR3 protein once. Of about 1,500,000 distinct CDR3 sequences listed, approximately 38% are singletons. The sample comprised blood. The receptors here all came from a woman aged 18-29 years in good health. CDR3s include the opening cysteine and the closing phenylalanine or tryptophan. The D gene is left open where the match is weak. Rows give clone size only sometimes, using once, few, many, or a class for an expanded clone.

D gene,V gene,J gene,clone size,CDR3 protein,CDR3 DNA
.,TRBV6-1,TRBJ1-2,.,CASRPIVGGIPGSLNYGYTF,TGTGCCAGCAGACCAATCGTCGGGGGCATCCCAGGGTCACTAAACTATGGCTACACCTTC
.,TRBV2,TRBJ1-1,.,CASRSGAVGAFF,TGTGCCAGCAGGTCGGGGGCGGTTGGAGCTTTCTTT
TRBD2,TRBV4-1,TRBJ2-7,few,CASSRGAGDLDEQYF,TGCGCCAGCAGCCGGGGAGCGGGAGATCTTGACGAGCAGTACTTC
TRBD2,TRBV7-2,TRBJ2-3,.,CASSLGLAGKVRPDTQYF,TGTGCCAGCAGCTTAGGACTAGCGGGAAAGGTTCGGCCAGATACGCAGTATTTT
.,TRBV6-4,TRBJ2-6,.,CASSDGHSSGANVLTF,TGTGCCAGCAGTGATGGACACAGCTCTGGGGCCAACGTCCTGACTTTC
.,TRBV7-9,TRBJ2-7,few,CASGTETYEQYF,TGTGCCAGCGGAACAGAGACCTACGAGCAGTACTTC
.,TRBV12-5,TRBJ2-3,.,CASGLEGTHTDTQYF,TGTGCTAGTGGTTTGGAGGGGACTCACACAGATACGCAGTATTTT
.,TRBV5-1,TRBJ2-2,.,CASSSPRLEVWTGELFF,TGCGCCAGCAGCTCGCCTCGACTAGAGGTGTGGACCGGGGAGCTGTTTTTT
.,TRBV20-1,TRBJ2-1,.,CSARDPGNTYNEQFF,TGCAGTGCTAGAGATCCGGGGAACACCTACAATGAGCAGTTCTTC
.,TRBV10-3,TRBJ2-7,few,CAITLRGTISYEQYF,TGTGCCATCACCCTTAGGGGGACGATTTCATACGAGCAGTACTTC
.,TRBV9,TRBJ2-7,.,CASSSSWGGDEQYF,TGTGCCAGCAGCTCCTCCTGGGGCGGTGACGAGCAGTACTTC
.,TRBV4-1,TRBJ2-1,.,CASSQLLRRRKPYNEQFF,TGCGCCAGCAGCCAACTTCTTAGGAGGCGCAAACCTTACAATGAGCAGTTCTTC
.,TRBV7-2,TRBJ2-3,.,CASKPGPTTDTQYF,TGTGCCAGCAAGCCGGGGCCTACCACAGATACGCAGTATTTT
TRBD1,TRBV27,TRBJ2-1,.,CASSHKGAVYNEQFF,TGTGCCAGCAGCCATAAGGGGGCCGTTTACAATGAGCAGTTCTTC
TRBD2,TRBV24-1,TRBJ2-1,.,CATSDPGTSGFNEQFF,TGTGCCACCAGTGACCCTGGGACTAGCGGCTTCAATGAGCAGTTCTTC
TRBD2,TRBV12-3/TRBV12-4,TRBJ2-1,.,CASSLVSGITNEQFF,TGTGCCAGCAGTTTAGTTAGCGGGATAACAAATGAGCAGTTCTTC
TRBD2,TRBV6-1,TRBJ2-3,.,CATSWTSGYTDTQYF,TGTGCCACCTCGTGGACTAGCGGTTACACAGATACGCAGTATTTT
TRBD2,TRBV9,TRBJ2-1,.,CASSALLAASSYNEQFF,TGTGCCAGCAGCGCACTACTAGCGGCAAGCTCCTACAATGAGCAGTTCTTC